The 11 T cell receptor beta chains below come from one sample, sequenced in a study of cytomegalovirus exposure and HLA in healthy donors. PCR was performed using 60 Vbeta and 13 Jbeta primers. Produced via immunoSEQ multiplex PCR; TCRdb's table is partial and in-frame only. The table lists some 120,000 clones. Input material: PBMCs. The receptors were sampled from a man aged 35 to 55 in good health and CMV-seronegative.

The rearrangement links TRBV7-9 to TRBJ2-3; 11 positions match TRBD2. V was clipped by 5 bases and J by 3 bases; unmatched bases: 10. CDR1 is SEHNR and CDR2 is FQNEAQ in the germline V gene (reference sequence). The CDR3 is 17 residues long. CDR3 DNA sequence: TGTGCCAGCAGCCCCAGGAGACTAGCGGGAAGTACAGATACGCAGTATTTT. Its protein is CASSPRRLAGSTDTQYF.

This chain joins TRBV9 and TRBJ2-1; D perhaps matches TRBD2 (5 bases). CDR1 and CDR2 from the germline V gene are SGDLS and YYNGEE. The CDR3 loop spans 14 amino acids. V was cut by 0 bases and J by 7 bases, with 11 bases left in between. This CDR3 reads CASSVEAAVNEQFF. The CDR3 DNA reads TGTGCCAGCAGCGTAGAGGCAGCGGTGAATGAGCAGTTCTTC.

The J gene is TRBJ1-2, the V gene TRBV6-1; TRBD1 matches 8 bases. The CDR3 loop spans 14 amino acids. The trim removed 0 bases at V and 4 bases at J, leaving 1 base unmatched. Looked up from germline, CDR1 is MNHNS and CDR2 is SASEGT. The CDR3: CASSEATGGYGYTF. The CDR3 DNA is TGTGCCAGCAGTGAAGCAACAGGGGGCTATGGCTACACCTTC.

This chain connects TRBV5-1 to TRBJ1-2; D gene uncertain. This CDR3 is 13 amino acids long. CDR1 SGHRS and CDR2 YFSETQ come from the germline V gene. Trimming shortened V by 1 base and J by 2 bases, and 6 bases separated the two germline ends. CDR3 in DNA: TGCGCCAGCAGCTTGCCGGGAAACTATGGCTACACCTTC. Its protein product is CASSLPGNYGYTF. The full variable domain, completed using reference TRBV5-1 and TRBJ1-2, is KAGVTQTPRYLIKTRGQQVTLSCSPISGHRSVSWYQQTPGQGLQFLFEYFSETQRNKGNFPGRFSGRQFSNSRSEMNVSTLELGDSALYLCASSLPGNYGYTFGSGTRLTVV.

This sequence joins TRBV11-2 and TRBJ2-1; 13 bases align to TRBD2. J was trimmed by 7 bases and V by 5 bases; bases with no gene match: 5. Germline loops: CDR1 SGHAT, CDR2 FQNNGV. The CDR3 spans 15 residues. CDR3 region: CASSVPGLAGNEQFF. As DNA, the CDR3 is TGTGCCAGCAGCGTCCCGGGACTAGCGGGGAATGAGCAGTTCTTC.

The J gene is TRBJ2-7, the V gene TRBV5-1; D perhaps matches TRBD2 (6 bases). Germline CDR1 SGHRS, CDR2 YFSETQ. The V end was cut by 7 bases, the J end by 0 bases, with 14 bases between. This CDR3 is built from 14 residues. As DNA, the CDR3 is TGCGCCAGCCACGGAGGGACCGACTCCTACGAGCAGTACTTC. Protein: CASHGGTDSYEQYF. The entire variable domain, with the rest obtained from reference TRBV5-1 and TRBJ2-7, is as follows: KAGVTQTPRYLIKTRGQQVTLSCSPISGHRSVSWYQQTPGQGLQFLFEYFSETQRNKGNFPGRFSGRQFSNSRSEMNVSTLELGDSALYLCASHGGTDSYEQYFGPGTRLTVT.

The V and J genes are TRBV10-3 and TRBJ2-2, with 13 bases lining up with TRBD2. Per the germline V gene, CDR1 is ENHRY and CDR2 is SYGVKD. V shed 8 bases, J shed 3 bases, and the junction held 15 bases outside the gene matches. This CDR3 comprises 19 residues. The CDR3 is CAILGWRTSGRWDTGELFF. The CDR3 DNA reads TGTGCCATCCTGGGTTGGCGGACTAGCGGGAGATGGGACACCGGGGAGCTGTTTTTT.

The chain employs TRBV11-3 and TRBJ2-5; 7 bases map to TRBD1. This CDR3 contains 14 residues. CDR1 SGHNT and CDR2 YENEEA come from the germline V gene. Trimming took 4 bases from V and 5 from J; bases not matched to a gene: 7. This CDR3 reads CASSSPGGQETQYF. The CDR3 DNA reads TGTGCCAGCAGCTCCCCAGGGGGTCAGGAGACCCAGTACTTC.

The chain recombines TRBV2 with TRBJ1-2; D possibly corresponds to TRBD1 (5 bases). V was pared by 6 bases and J by 0 bases, with 8 bases between. The CDR3 has 13 residues. Germline CDR1 reads SNHLY; CDR2 reads FYNNEI. The CDR3: CASSGTANYGYTF. CDR3 nucleotides: TGTGCCAGCAGCGGGACTGCTAACTATGGCTACACCTTC.

The rearrangement links TRBV5-6 to TRBJ2-7, with 10 nucleotides matching TRBD1. The germline CDR1 and CDR2 sequences are SGHDT and YYEEEE. The CDR3 extends over 14 amino acids. J was trimmed by 6 bases and V by 0 bases; bases with no gene match: 3. The CDR3 here is CASSLGQGAVEQYF. CDR3 nucleotides: TGTGCCAGCAGCTTGGGACAGGGGGCTGTCGAGCAGTACTTC.

V gene TRBV25-1 combines with J gene TRBJ2-6; 12 bases align to TRBD2. CDR1 is MGHDK and CDR2 is SYGVNS in the germline V gene. V shed 9 bases and J 0 bases; nucleotides not matched to a gene: 9. The CDR3 is made up of 18 amino acids. DNA of the CDR3: TGTGCCAGTACTGAGACTAGCGGGAGTAGCTCTGGGGCCAACGTCCTGACTTTC. It is translated as CASTETSGSSSGANVLTF.